The rows below give T cell receptor beta chains drawn from one sample of a study of blood T cell repertoires in COVID-19. Assay used: immunoSEQ multiplex PCR; TCRdb lists only in-frame clones, some missing. The data hold about 120,000 clones, with 85% to 90% observed a single time. The sample comprised peripheral blood. The receptors shown here come from a woman in her sixties or seventies with acute or convalescent COVID-19. Both conserved end residues are part of each CDR3. The D gene is left open where the match is weak. The size field is filled for only some rows; it gives once, few, many or a size class.

d_gene: TRBD1
abundance: -
j_gene: TRBJ1-2
v_gene: TRBV19
CDR3aa: CASSIIGTGDGYTF
CDR3nt: TGTGCCAGTAGTATAATCGGGACAGGGGATGGCTACACCTTC

d_gene: -
abundance: -
j_gene: TRBJ1-2
v_gene: TRBV10-3
CDR3aa: CAISPGGSGYTF
CDR3nt: TGTGCCATCAGTCCCGGTGGTAGCGGCTACACCTTC

d_gene: TRBD1
abundance: once
j_gene: TRBJ1-1
v_gene: TRBV7-3
CDR3aa: CASSLTPLQGGTEAFF
CDR3nt: TGTGCCAGCAGCTTAACTCCTCTTCAGGGGGGCACTGAAGCTTTCTTT

d_gene: -
abundance: few
j_gene: TRBJ1-3
v_gene: TRBV25-1
CDR3aa: CASSEYLGANTIYF
CDR3nt: TGTGCCAGCAGTGAATATTTGGGGGCAAACACCATATATTTT

d_gene: TRBD1
abundance: once
j_gene: TRBJ1-4
v_gene: TRBV27
CDR3aa: CASSPGTGDEKLFF
CDR3nt: TGTGCCAGCAGCCCCGGGACAGGGGATGAAAAACTGTTTTTT

d_gene: -
abundance: -
j_gene: TRBJ1-1
v_gene: TRBV11-2
CDR3aa: CASSLQDMNTEAFF
CDR3nt: TGTGCCAGCAGCTTACAGGATATGAACACTGAAGCTTTCTTT

d_gene: -
abundance: -
j_gene: TRBJ2-5
v_gene: TRBV11-2
CDR3aa: CASSPGGTRRETQYF
CDR3nt: TGTGCCAGCAGCCCCGGAGGGACCCGTCGAGAGACCCAGTACTTC

d_gene: TRBD1
abundance: -
j_gene: TRBJ2-7
v_gene: TRBV7-6
CDR3aa: CASSVDRDREQYF
CDR3nt: TGTGCCAGCAGCGTCGACAGGGATCGCGAGCAGTACTTC

d_gene: -
abundance: -
j_gene: TRBJ1-2
v_gene: TRBV7-2
CDR3aa: CASSFTRGGYTF
CDR3nt: TGTGCCAGCAGCTTCACCCGAGGTGGCTACACCTTC

d_gene: TRBD2
abundance: -
j_gene: TRBJ2-1
v_gene: TRBV28
CDR3aa: CASSVGGGSSYNEQFF
CDR3nt: TGTGCCAGCAGTGTCGGTGGCGGGAGCTCCTACAATGAGCAGTTCTTC

d_gene: -
abundance: -
j_gene: TRBJ1-3
v_gene: TRBV2
CDR3aa: CASSEWSRISGNTIYF
CDR3nt: TGTGCCAGCAGTGAATGGAGCCGGATCTCTGGAAACACCATATATTTT

d_gene: -
abundance: -
j_gene: TRBJ1-2
v_gene: TRBV18
CDR3aa: CASSPEDSPAGYTF
CDR3nt: TGTGCCAGCTCACCTGAGGACAGTCCAGCCGGCTACACCTTC

d_gene: TRBD1
abundance: -
j_gene: TRBJ2-7
v_gene: TRBV7-6
CDR3aa: CASSHGTGESAYEQYF
CDR3nt: TGTGCCAGCAGCCATGGAACAGGGGAGTCTGCCTACGAGCAGTACTTC

d_gene: TRBD1
abundance: -
j_gene: TRBJ1-3
v_gene: TRBV19
CDR3aa: CASSGRQGTGNTIYF
CDR3nt: TGTGCCAGTAGTGGTCGACAGGGGACTGGAAACACCATATATTTT

d_gene: TRBD2
abundance: -
j_gene: TRBJ2-5
v_gene: TRBV19
CDR3aa: CASRLAGAEETQYF
CDR3nt: TGTGCCAGCCGATTAGCGGGGGCGGAGGAGACCCAGTACTTC